The 10 T cell receptor beta chains below were found in one sample sequenced in a study of blood T cells in healthy people across ages. The authors ran a second PCR of about 7 to 11 cycles using a sample-barcoded 5' primer and a J-beta primer mix. TCRdb ran MiXCR on the 5' RACE reads and lists one entry per CDR3 protein. The sample has around 1,500,000 distinct CDR3 sequences, over 25% seen once; the top ten hold roughly 8.2%. Sequenced: blood. These receptor sequences come from a woman aged 25 to 39 in good health.

The rearrangement uses TRBV5-1 and TRBJ2-7; 9 nucleotides match TRBD1. The junction had 8 bases not matched to a gene; V was cut back by 0 bases and J by 4 bases. The CDR3 totals 16 residues. Germline values: CDR1 SGHRS, CDR2 YFSETQ. CDR3 loop: CASSLASGTGSYEQYF. In DNA form, the CDR3 reads TGCGCCAGCAGCTTGGCCTCTGGGACAGGGAGTTACGAGCAGTACTTC.

The rearrangement links TRBV28 to TRBJ1-1, with D maybe TRBD1 (5 bases). Trimming took off 4 bases at V and 8 bases at J, with 8 bases between the two ends. The length of the CDR3 is 11 residues. From germline, CDR1 is MDHEN and CDR2 SYDVKM. The CDR3 spells CASSSDMEAFF. In DNA form, the CDR3 reads TGTGCCAGCAGTTCGGACATGGAAGCTTTCTTT.

This clonotype was observed many times. The rearrangement joins TRBV20-1 to TRBJ2-1; the D is unclear. The CDR3 extends over 12 amino acids. Germline values: CDR1 DFQATT, CDR2 SNEGSKA (reference sequence). With 1 base removed from V and 5 bases from J, the gap between germline ends came to 6 bases. The CDR3 coding sequence is TGCAGTGCTAGAGTCGTGGACAATGAGCAGTTCTTC. Protein: CSARVVDNEQFF.

This chain uses TRBV7-2 with TRBJ1-4; D not certain. The CDR3 loop spans 14 amino acids. V lost 1 base and J lost 5, with 8 bases in between. From germline, CDR1 is SGHTA and CDR2 FQGNSA. The CDR3 is CASSLGVLNEKLFF. CDR3 bases: TGTGCCAGCAGCTTAGGGGTCCTGAATGAAAAACTGTTTTTT.

As regards this clonotype: Possible read error: a much larger clone is one base away. DNA for the CDR3: TGTGCCAGCAGCGTCGGGGGGGGAGGGGGATACAATGAGCAGTACTTC. Translation gives CASSVGGGGGYNEQYF. V and J are TRBV5-4 and TRBJ2-5; TRBD2 agrees at 8 bases. Germline CDR1 reads SGHNT; CDR2 reads YYREEE (reference sequence). V lost 4 bases to trimming and J lost 11 bases; unmatched junction nucleotides: 19. This CDR3 comprises 16 residues.

CDR3 sequence reads: CASSLYYSGFQETQYF. The CDR3 region has the DNA TGTGCCAGCAGTTTGTACTATAGCGGGTTCCAAGAGACCCAGTACTTC. The V call is TRBV28, the J call TRBJ2-5, with 7 nucleotides matching TRBD2. In germline, CDR1 is MDHEN, CDR2 SYDVKM. The CDR3 sequence is 16 residues long. The V gene end was trimmed by 3 bases and the J gene end by 1 base; junction bases not matched to a gene: 8.

This chain joins TRBV6-2 or TRBV6-3 and TRBJ2-6; 12 nucleotides agree with TRBD1. J lost 5 bases, V lost 0 bases, and 14 bases had no gene match. The V gene's germline CDR1 is MNHEY and CDR2 SVGEGT. The CDR3 is 21 amino acids. The CDR3 is CASSYSTAPGQGAFRANVLTF. The CDR3 DNA reads TGTGCCAGCAGTTACTCGACCGCCCCGGGACAGGGGGCATTTAGGGCCAACGTCCTGACTTTC.

The rearrangement links TRBV12-3 or TRBV12-4 to TRBJ1-5; D not certain. The CDR3 is made up of 16 amino acids. Trimming took off 0 bases at V and 6 bases at J, with 15 bases between the two ends. The CDR3 protein is CASSLALYGIGQPQHF. CDR3 DNA sequence: TGTGCCAGCAGTTTAGCGCTTTATGGGATCGGTCAGCCCCAGCATTTT.

The rearrangement links TRBV10-3 to TRBJ2-5, with 12 nucleotides matching TRBD2. The CDR3 is made up of 14 amino acids. The germline V gene has CDR1 ENHRY and CDR2 SYGVKD. V lost 6 bases and J lost 11; bases outside the gene matches: 10. CDR3 protein: CAISRTSGNNEQYF. CDR3 coding DNA: TGTGCCATCAGCCGGACTAGCGGGAACAATGAACAGTACTTC.

The chain recombines TRBV4-1 with TRBJ1-6; D call uncertain. The CDR3 runs 13 residues. The germline V gene has CDR1 MGHRA and CDR2 YSYEKL. V shed 3 bases and J shed 7 bases, with 7 bases lying between them. The chain's CDR3 is CASSQAENSPLHF. As DNA, the CDR3 is TGCGCCAGCAGCCAGGCAGAAAATTCACCCCTCCACTTT.